Each of the 22 T cell receptor beta chains below was sequenced from the same sample in a study of T cells after yellow fever vaccination. TCRdb re-called the 5' RACE reads through MiXCR, storing one row per CDR3 protein. Of 300,000 to 350,000 distinct CDR3 sequences listed, 8% to 9.5% are singletons. The sequencing used PBMCs, collected about 49 days after the first yellow fever vaccination. The receptors were sampled from a young man who received the YFV17D yellow fever vaccine.

The sample holds many counts of this clonotype. The chain combines TRBV10-3 with TRBJ2-5, with TRBD2 identical over 8 bases. CDR1 and CDR2 (germline): ENHRY, SYGVKD. This CDR3 has 13 amino acids. V shed 7 bases, J shed 5 bases, and the junction held 6 bases outside the gene matches. CDR3: CAIKGTSDETQYF. The DNA of the CDR3 is TGTGCCATCAAAGGGACTAGTGATGAGACCCAGTACTTC.

In this sample, this clonotype turned up once. The chain employs TRBV5-1 and TRBJ2-5; 8 bases are shared with TRBD2. This CDR3 region has 15 residues. V was pared by 0 bases and J by 5 bases, with 6 bases of the junction left unmatched. CDR1 and CDR2 (germline): SGHRS, YFSETQ. The CDR3, as DNA: TGCGCCAGCAGCTTGGAACCGGGGGGGCAGGAGACCCAGTACTTC. Translating it yields CASSLEPGGQETQYF. Variable domain in full (rest from reference TRBV5-1 and TRBJ2-5): KAGVTQTPRYLIKTRGQQVTLSCSPISGHRSVSWYQQTPGQGLQFLFEYFSETQRNKGNFPGRFSGRQFSNSRSEMNVSTLELGDSALYLCASSLEPGGQETQYFGPGTRLLVL.

This clonotype was counted only a few times. The chain couples TRBV7-9 to TRBJ1-6, with TRBD1 matching 7 bases. This CDR3 is 14 amino acids long. V lost 6 bases and J lost 7; bases outside the gene matches: 6. Germline CDR1 reads SEHNR; CDR2 reads FQNEAQ (reference sequence). In DNA form, the CDR3 reads TGTGCCAGCAGTCGACAGGGAGCAAATTCACCCCTCCACTTT. Protein product: CASSRQGANSPLHF.

This clonotype has just a few counts. The rearrangement joins TRBV20-1 to TRBJ2-3, with TRBD2 matching 7 bases. Germline V gene lookup returns CDR1 DFQATT and CDR2 SNEGSKA (reference sequence). V shed 3 bases and J 2 bases; nucleotides not matched to a gene: 8. The CDR3 length is 15 residues. CDR3 DNA: TGCAGTGCTAGGAGGTGGGGGGGGGTCACAGATACGCAGTATTTT. Translated, it gives CSARRWGGVTDTQYF.

The chain uses TRBV21-1 and TRBJ2-2; the table calls TRBD1, which could not be checked here. TRBV21-1 is deemed a pseudogene. The CDR3 is 18 residues long. The CDR3 region is CASSKAPQGRRDTGELFF. As DNA, the CDR3 is TGTGCCAGCAGCAAAGCCCCACAGGGCCGACGAGACACCGGGGAGCTGTTTTTT.

The chain combines TRBV7-2 with TRBJ2-4; perhaps TRBD1 as D (5 bases). The V gene lost 2 bases and the J gene lost 8 bases, with 13 bases spanning the gap. Germline CDR1 and CDR2: SGHTA and FQGNSA. The CDR3 length is 14 residues. CDR3 protein: CASSLRGRVDIQYF. The CDR3 DNA reads as TGTGCCAGCAGCTTAAGGGGCAGGGTTGACATTCAGTACTTC.

This clonotype showed up just a few times. The V and J genes are TRBV5-1 and TRBJ2-5, with 10 nucleotides matching TRBD1. The V gene's germline CDR1 is SGHRS and CDR2 YFSETQ. The CDR3 is made up of 14 amino acids. Trimming took 7 bases from V and 5 from J; bases not matched to a gene: 8. CDR3 region: CASEGTGVGETQYF. In DNA form, the CDR3 reads TGCGCCAGCGAAGGGACAGGGGTCGGCGAGACCCAGTACTTC.

This clonotype showed up just a few times. This sequence joins TRBV10-2 and TRBJ2-2, with 12 bases matching TRBD1. CDR1 and CDR2 (germline): WSHSY, SAAADI. J lost 7 bases, V lost 7 bases, and 13 bases had no gene match. The CDR3 totals 17 residues. The CDR3 sequence: CASTWDRDRGLGGELFF. The CDR3 DNA reads TGCGCCAGCACTTGGGACCGGGACAGGGGGCTGGGCGGGGAGCTGTTTTTT.

The table lists this clonotype with a few counts. This chain connects TRBV28 to TRBJ2-4; 8 nucleotides align to TRBD1. The CDR3 length is 14 residues. J gave up 5 bases and V 6 bases, and 6 bases lay outside the gene matches. CDR1 is MDHEN, CDR2 SYDVKM, per germline. The CDR3 DNA reads as TGTGCCAGCAGAAACAAGGACAGGGAAAACATTCAGTACTTC. Translating gives CASRNKDRENIQYF.

This clonotype has more than one count but fewer than ten. The CDR3 bases are TGTGCCATCAGTGAGAGGGGCGGGGGGGCGAATGAGCAGTTCTTC. Protein product: CAISERGGGANEQFF. This chain uses TRBV10-3 with TRBJ2-1, with 9 bases aligning to TRBD2. V dropped 2 bases and J dropped 7; count of bases not matched to a gene: 6. This CDR3 comprises 15 residues. Germline CDR1 and CDR2: ENHRY and SYGVKD.

The CDR3 sequence: CASSYSFRADYEQYF. CDR3 sequence (DNA): TGTGCCAGCAGTTACTCGTTCAGGGCCGACTACGAGCAGTACTTC. The chain links TRBV6-2 or TRBV6-3 to TRBJ2-7; weak D call: TRBD1 (5 bases). The CDR3 consists of 15 residues. V shed 0 bases and J shed 3 bases, with 12 bases lying between them. Germline V gene data show CDR1 as MNHEY and CDR2 as SVGEGT.

Many counts were recorded for this clonotype. The V gene is TRBV6-5, the J gene TRBJ1-2; TRBD1 might be the D (5 bases). V lost 2 bases and J lost 4, with 8 bases in between. Looked up from germline, CDR1 is MNHEY and CDR2 is SVGAGI. This CDR3 contains 13 residues. CDR3 sequence: CASSYGGGYGYTF. The CDR3 region has the DNA TGTGCCAGCAGTTACGGGGGGGGCTATGGCTACACCTTC.

On this clonotype: The junction shows a germline mismatch at one end, possibly a read error. The J gene is TRBJ2-1, the V gene TRBV10-3; the D is unclear. This CDR3 is 15 amino acids long. From germline, CDR1 is ENHRY and CDR2 SYGVKD. Here the CDR3 reads CAIGESRLSHNEQFF. CDR3 DNA sequence: TGTGCCATCGGTGAGTCTAGGTTGAGCCACAATGAGCAGTTCTTC.

V and J are TRBV4-3 and TRBJ2-3, with 8 bases identical to TRBD2. The CDR3 spans 15 residues. Germline V gene sequence: CDR1 LGHNA, CDR2 YSLEER. The V and J ends lost 6 bases and 6 bases, in that order; junction bases with no gene match: 11. The DNA for the CDR3 is TGCGCCAGCAGTAACAGCGGGGGCAGTGGGGATACGCAGTATTTT. Its translation is CASSNSGGSGDTQYF.

The table lists this clonotype with a few counts. The chain links TRBV6-2 or TRBV6-3 to TRBJ1-4, with D hard to call. This CDR3 spans 10 amino acids. CDR1 and CDR2 from the germline V gene are MNHEY and SVGEGT. The V end was cut by 11 bases, the J end by 8 bases, with 9 bases between. The CDR3 coding sequence is TGTGCCTCCGGACGGGAAAAACTGTTTTTT. This encodes CASGREKLFF.

This clonotype was found a few times. The chain combines TRBV20-1 with TRBJ2-7; D is ambiguous. Per the germline V gene, CDR1 is DFQATT and CDR2 is SNEGSKA (reference sequence). Between the trimmed V and J ends, which lost 3 bases and 5 bases, there was a span of 17 bases. This CDR3 comprises 14 residues. CDR3 DNA sequence: TGCAGTGCTAGTCCTAGAAAGGGTATCGACGAGCAGTACTTC. Translated: CSASPRKGIDEQYF.

This clonotype appeared many times. The chain links TRBV9 to TRBJ1-6; 8 positions match TRBD1. The germline V gene encodes CDR1 SGDLS and CDR2 YYNGEE. The CDR3 length is 15 residues. Trimming at V came to 2 bases and at J to 6 bases, leaving 4 bases not matched to a gene. The CDR3 region is CASSVRDRINSPLHF. The CDR3, as DNA: TGTGCCAGCAGCGTCCGGGACAGGATTAATTCACCCCTCCACTTT.

This sequence joins TRBV29-1 and TRBJ1-2; D unclear. V lost 0 bases, J lost 4 bases, and 9 bases lay in between. The CDR3 spans 13 residues. Germline V gene data show CDR1 as SQVTM and CDR2 as ANQGSEA. The DNA of the CDR3 is TGCAGCGTTGAAGATGGTCTAGGCTATGGCTACACCTTC. This sequence encodes CSVEDGLGYGYTF. Drawing the rest from reference TRBV29-1 and TRBJ1-2, the complete variable domain is SAVISQKPSRDICQRGTSLTIQCQVDSQVTMMFWYRQQPGQSLTLIATANQGSEATYESGFVIDKFPISRPNLTFSTLTVSNMSPEDSSIYLCSVEDGLGYGYTFGSGTRLTVV.

The chain carries TRBV7-2 and TRBJ2-3; 9 bases match TRBD2. Germline CDR1 reads SGHTA; CDR2 reads FQGNSA. This CDR3 region has 15 residues. The trim removed 6 bases at V and 2 bases at J, leaving 6 bases unmatched. The CDR3 protein is CASRPPGLATDTQYF. The CDR3 DNA is TGTGCCAGCAGGCCCCCGGGACTAGCCACAGATACGCAGTATTTT.

This clonotype was seen only a few times. This sequence joins TRBV9 and TRBJ2-1, with D maybe TRBD2 (5 bases). The CDR3 sequence is 14 residues long. Germline CDR1 reads SGDLS; CDR2 reads YYNGEE. V was cut by 4 bases and J by 6 bases, with 14 bases left in between. This chain's CDR3 is CASSLVRASNEQFF. The CDR3 DNA follows: TGTGCCAGCAGCCTCGTGCGGGCCTCCAATGAGCAGTTCTTC.

This clonotype was counted only a few times. The chain carries TRBV5-1 and TRBJ2-2; D possibly uses TRBD1 or TRBD2 (5 bases each). Per the germline V gene, CDR1 is SGHRS and CDR2 is YFSETQ. The CDR3 has 17 residues. Trimming removed 3 bases from V and 5 bases from J, with 20 bases in between. In nucleotides, the CDR3 is TGCGCCAGCAGCTGGGGCCCTGAGAGGGGAAATACCGGGGAGCTGTTTTTT. This encodes CASSWGPERGNTGELFF. The full variable domain, its missing parts supplied by reference TRBV5-1 and TRBJ2-2, is KAGVTQTPRYLIKTRGQQVTLSCSPISGHRSVSWYQQTPGQGLQFLFEYFSETQRNKGNFPGRFSGRQFSNSRSEMNVSTLELGDSALYLCASSWGPERGNTGELFFGEGSRLTVL.

The chain recombines TRBV27 with TRBJ1-2; D is undetermined. V lost 6 bases and J 8 bases, leaving 16 bases between the germline ends. Germline values: CDR1 MNHEY, CDR2 SMNVEV (reference sequence). This CDR3 region has 13 residues. The CDR3 region is CASSRSGVLGYTF. For the CDR3, the DNA is TGTGCCAGCAGCCGTTCCGGGGTGTTGGGCTACACCTTC.